One and the same sample provided the 16 T cell receptor beta chains below, sequenced in a study of T cell therapy after organ transplantation. Their target antigens are unknown. Method: immunoSEQ multiplex PCR; TCRdb's copy keeps in-frame clones and lacks some. The sample carries 3,000 to 4,000 clones, approximately 71% recorded once. Time point indicated: 4-8 weeks after completion of therapy. The sequences come from CD8+ T cells from blood, collected after autologous CMV-specific T cell therapy. The receptor source for this set is a human patient who had received a solid organ transplant and had CMV disease. Some T cells could come from the graft donor.

The chain has TRBV11-2 and TRBJ1-1; D possibly corresponds to TRBD1 (6 bases). CDR1 and CDR2 (germline): SGHAT, FQNNGV. The CDR3 consists of 14 residues. Trimming took 2 bases from V and 2 from J, leaving 9 bases between them. The CDR3: CASSLLGANTEAFF. CDR3 sequence (DNA): TGTGCCAGCAGCTTACTGGGGGCAAACACTGAAGCTTTCTTT.

The rearrangement uses TRBV27 and TRBJ2-2; no reliable D call. Trimming stripped 5 bases from V and 6 bases from J, with 10 bases between. CDR1 MNHEY and CDR2 SMNVEV come from the germline V gene (reference sequence). The CDR3 is made up of 13 amino acids. The DNA of the CDR3 is TGTGCCAGCAGTCTCTATAGGGCCGGGGAGCTGTTTTTT. It specifies CASSLYRAGELFF.

J is TRBJ2-7 and V is TRBV6-1, with 8 bases matching TRBD1. CDR1 and CDR2 (germline): MNHNS, SASEGT. V trimming: 1 base; J trimming: 1 base; junction bases outside the gene matches: 6. This CDR3 comprises 16 residues. The CDR3 sequence: CASSEGRTGFSYEQYV. In DNA, the CDR3 is TGTGCCAGCAGTGAAGGGAGGACAGGGTTTTCCTACGAGCAGTACGTC.

This clone was recorded a few times. Other nucleotide sequences from this sample produce the same CDR3. CDR3 sequence: CASGTLSPRGETQYF. CDR3 DNA sequence: TGTGCCAGTGGGACACTCTCACCGAGGGGTGAGACCCAGTACTTC. V usage is TRBV19 and J usage is TRBJ2-5, with D possibly being TRBD1 (6 bases). Germline CDR1 and CDR2: LNHDA and SQIVND (reference sequence). Trimming left V 8 bases short and J 5 bases short, with 21 bases between. The CDR3 has 15 amino acids.

The chain links TRBV5-1 to TRBJ2-5; D is perhaps TRBD1 (8 bases). The length of the CDR3 is 16 residues. CDR1 is SGHRS and CDR2 is YFSETQ in the germline V gene. Trimming stripped 4 bases from V and 10 bases from J, with 26 bases between. The CDR3 is CASSGETGEGPPGQYF. The CDR3 region has the DNA TGCGCCAGCAGCGGAGAGACAGGGGAGGGTCCCCCGGGCCAGTACTTC.

This clone ranks as medium-sized (0.01 to 0.1%). This chain joins TRBV7-9 and TRBJ2-5; D is unclear. CDR1 SEHNR and CDR2 FQNEAQ come from the germline V gene (reference sequence). V was shortened by 0 bases and J by 2 bases, with 7 bases between the two germline ends. CDR3 length equals 14 residues. The CDR3 bases are TGTGCCAGCAGCTTAGCGGCCGGACAAGAGACCCAGTACTTC. Its protein product is CASSLAAGQETQYF.

The V gene is TRBV5-4, the J gene TRBJ2-6, with 11 bases identical to TRBD1. This CDR3 comprises 18 residues. From germline, CDR1 is SGHNT and CDR2 YYREEE (reference sequence). The ends lost 4 bases at V and 0 bases at J; junction bases unmatched: 6. The CDR3 DNA reads TGTGCCAGCAGCGGACAGGGGGCCCTTTTCTCTGGGGCCAACGTCCTGACTTTC. It codes for CASSGQGALFSGANVLTF.

This chain links TRBV7-9 with TRBJ1-2; TRBD1 is a possible D gene (6 bases). V lost 3 bases, J lost 4 bases, and 21 bases lay in between. The CDR3 totals 17 residues. Looked up from germline, CDR1 is SEHNR and CDR2 is FQNEAQ (reference sequence). The CDR3 DNA reads TGTGCCAGCAGCTTTACAGGGAACGTGGGCGTCTTCTATGGCTACACCTTC. Translated: CASSFTGNVGVFYGYTF. Supplemented by reference TRBV7-9 and TRBJ1-2, the full variable domain reads DTGVSQNPRHKITKRGQNVTFRCDPISEHNRLYWYRQTLGQGPEFLTYFQNEAQLEKSRLLSDRFSAERPKGSFSTLEIQRTEQGDSAMYLCASSFTGNVGVFYGYTFGSGTRLTVV.

V usage is TRBV18 and J usage is TRBJ1-4; D is undetermined. The germline V gene encodes CDR1 KGHSH and CDR2 LQKENI. V was shortened by 2 bases and J by 6 bases, with 10 bases between the two germline ends. This CDR3 is 14 amino acids long. The CDR3 bases are TGTGCCAGCTCACCAGGGTCAGCCGATGAAAAACTGTTTTTT. This translates into CASSPGSADEKLFF.

V gene TRBV19 combines with J gene TRBJ2-5; no definite D call. Germline lookup yields CDR1 LNHDA and CDR2 SQIVND (reference sequence). This CDR3 comprises 13 residues. The germline V and J ends were trimmed by 0 bases and 4 bases, with 6 bases remaining between them. This chain's CDR3 is CASSIDRGETQYF. The CDR3 bases are TGTGCCAGTAGTATAGATCGCGGAGAGACCCAGTACTTC.

This chain joins TRBV15 and TRBJ2-1; D may be TRBD1 (6 bases). Germline V gene sequence: CDR1 LNHNV, CDR2 YYDKDF (reference sequence). The CDR3 is 15 residues long. The ends were cut back, 2 bases at V and 1 base at J, with 9 bases in the middle. DNA of the CDR3: TGTGCCACCAGCAGACCCGACAGGTCCTACAATGAGCAGTTCTTC. It translates to CATSRPDRSYNEQFF.

This clone occurred a few times. This sequence joins TRBV30 and TRBJ1-2, with D tentatively TRBD1 (6 bases). Germline-derived CDR1 and CDR2 are GTSNPN and SVGIG (reference sequence). The germline V and J ends were trimmed by 3 bases and 8 bases, with 10 bases remaining between them. The CDR3 extends over 11 amino acids. CDR3 sequence reads: CAWSPGVGYTF. The CDR3 region has the DNA TGTGCCTGGAGCCCAGGGGTCGGCTACACCTTC.

The genes are TRBV11-3 and TRBJ1-1; D ambiguous. The CDR3 covers 13 residues. Germline-derived CDR1 and CDR2 are SGHNT and YENEEA. V shed 2 bases and J shed 2 bases, with 6 bases lying between them. The CDR3 spells CASSLWSNTEAFF. The CDR3 DNA follows: TGTGCCAGCAGCTTATGGAGTAACACTGAAGCTTTCTTT.

The chain uses TRBV20-1 and TRBJ2-5; TRBD1 is a possible D gene (6 bases). V was trimmed by 8 bases and J by 6 bases, leaving 13 bases between them. This CDR3 comprises 11 residues. CDR1 DFQATT and CDR2 SNEGSKA come from the germline V gene (reference sequence). The CDR3 sequence is CSCPQGQTQYF. The CDR3 DNA sequence: TGCAGTTGTCCACAGGGACAGACCCAGTACTTC.

The CDR3 sequence: CASSLEPGTPGEQFF. In DNA form, the CDR3 reads TGTGCCAGCAGCTTAGAACCCGGGACCCCTGGAGAGCAGTTCTTC. V gene TRBV7-6 combines with J gene TRBJ2-1; D tentatively fits TRBD1 or TRBD2 (5 bases each). The CDR3 is 15 amino acids. Germline CDR1 is SGHVS and CDR2 is FNYEAQ. Trimming left V 1 base short and J 10 bases short, with 17 bases between.

This CDR3 reads CASRPRLDWTQYF. For the CDR3, the DNA is TGTGCCAGCAGGCCGAGGCTGGATTGGACCCAGTACTTC. V gene TRBV27 combines with J gene TRBJ2-5; D gene unclear. V was clipped by 6 bases and J by 7 bases, with 15 bases between them. CDR1 is MNHEY, CDR2 SMNVEV, per germline (reference sequence). CDR3 size: 13 residues.